This is a list of T cell receptor beta chains from one sample in a study of T cells in localized non-small cell lung cancer. Method: immunoSEQ multiplex PCR; TCRdb's copy keeps in-frame clones and lacks some. The sample records about 21,000 clones, around nine tenths being singletons. The sequences come from peripheral blood, collected before any cancer treatment. Every receptor here comes from a male donor older than 55 with stage I squamous cell lung carcinoma. Both conserved end residues are part of each CDR3. The order of the fields is V gene, D gene, clone size, J gene, CDR3 protein, CDR3 DNA. A D gene is named only where the DNA matches it firmly. Rows may omit the clone size; those that give it use once, few, many or a size class.

v_gene: TRBV28
d_gene: -
abundance: -
j_gene: TRBJ1-1
CDR3aa: CASTSGLPNTEAFF
CDR3nt: TGTGCCAGCACCTCGGGACTTCCGAACACTGAAGCTTTCTTT

v_gene: TRBV6-5
d_gene: TRBD1
abundance: -
j_gene: TRBJ1-2
CDR3aa: CASSKGQLLTYTF
CDR3nt: TGTGCCAGCAGTAAGGGACAGCTCCTTACCTACACCTTC

v_gene: TRBV2
d_gene: -
abundance: -
j_gene: TRBJ1-6
CDR3aa: CATSVGGLRSSPLHF
CDR3nt: TGTGCCACCAGCGTTGGGGGACTCAGAAGCTCACCCCTCCACTTT

v_gene: TRBV30
d_gene: -
abundance: once
j_gene: TRBJ1-2
CDR3aa: CAWSVDSRTQSYTF
CDR3nt: TGTGCCTGGAGTGTAGACTCCAGAACGCAGAGCTACACCTTC

v_gene: TRBV19
d_gene: TRBD2
abundance: -
j_gene: TRBJ2-3
CDR3aa: CASSPLTSGASTDTQYF
CDR3nt: TGTGCCAGTAGTCCACTCACTAGCGGGGCTAGCACAGATACGCAGTATTTT

v_gene: TRBV6-1
d_gene: TRBD1
abundance: -
j_gene: TRBJ1-5
CDR3aa: CASRGQVLSNQPQHF
CDR3nt: TGTGCCAGCAGGGGACAGGTCCTTAGCAATCAGCCCCAGCATTTT

v_gene: TRBV19
d_gene: -
abundance: -
j_gene: TRBJ2-1
CDR3aa: CASSIQYRREQFF
CDR3nt: TGTGCCAGTAGTATACAATACAGAAGGGAGCAGTTCTTC

v_gene: TRBV6-6
d_gene: -
abundance: -
j_gene: TRBJ2-2
CDR3aa: CATSSGFGGELFF
CDR3nt: TGTGCCACCTCCTCGGGGTTCGGCGGGGAGCTGTTTTTT

v_gene: TRBV5-6
d_gene: -
abundance: -
j_gene: TRBJ1-4
CDR3aa: CASSRDGGEKLFF
CDR3nt: TGTGCCAGCAGTCGGGACGGCGGGGAAAAACTGTTTTTT

v_gene: TRBV6-1
d_gene: -
abundance: -
j_gene: TRBJ1-1
CDR3aa: CASSEGAGRALNTEAFF
CDR3nt: TGTGCCAGCAGTGAAGGCGCGGGAAGGGCCCTGAACACTGAAGCTTTCTTT

v_gene: TRBV7-3
d_gene: -
abundance: -
j_gene: TRBJ2-3
CDR3aa: CASSSTADTQYF
CDR3nt: TGTGCCAGCAGCTCGACAGCAGATACGCAGTATTTT

v_gene: TRBV19
d_gene: TRBD1
abundance: -
j_gene: TRBJ1-2
CDR3aa: CASTSPHTGGLYGYTF
CDR3nt: TGTGCCAGTACCAGCCCACACACAGGGGGACTCTATGGCTACACCTTC

v_gene: TRBV19
d_gene: TRBD1
abundance: -
j_gene: TRBJ1-6
CDR3aa: CASGDSNLSYNSPLHF
CDR3nt: TGTGCCAGTGGGGACAGCAATCTCTCCTATAATTCACCCCTCCACTTT

v_gene: TRBV30
d_gene: TRBD1
abundance: -
j_gene: TRBJ1-2
CDR3aa: CAWSVQGRGRGGYTF
CDR3nt: TGTGCCTGGAGTGTACAGGGCAGGGGGCGGGGTGGCTACACCTTC

v_gene: TRBV30
d_gene: -
abundance: -
j_gene: TRBJ1-3
CDR3aa: CAWSSLGGSGNTIYF
CDR3nt: TGTGCCTGGAGCTCTCTAGGAGGGTCTGGAAACACCATATATTTT

v_gene: TRBV5-6
d_gene: -
abundance: once
j_gene: TRBJ1-5
CDR3aa: CASSLVDQPQHF
CDR3nt: TGTGCCAGCAGCTTGGTGGATCAGCCCCAGCATTTT

v_gene: TRBV5-1
d_gene: -
abundance: -
j_gene: TRBJ1-1
CDR3aa: CASSLDRGWGNTEAFF
CDR3nt: TGCGCCAGCAGCTTGGATCGGGGTTGGGGGAACACTGAAGCTTTCTTT

v_gene: TRBV6-5
d_gene: -
abundance: -
j_gene: TRBJ1-6
CDR3aa: CASGGIGIHNSPLHF
CDR3nt: TGTGCCAGCGGAGGGATAGGGATACATAATTCACCCCTCCACTTT

v_gene: TRBV5-4
d_gene: -
abundance: -
j_gene: TRBJ2-7
CDR3aa: CASSLLTGPYEQYF
CDR3nt: TGTGCCAGCAGCTTACTGACAGGTCCCTACGAGCAGTACTTC

v_gene: TRBV6-6
d_gene: -
abundance: -
j_gene: TRBJ1-4
CDR3aa: CASSYRFGEKLFF
CDR3nt: TGTGCCAGCAGTTACAGGTTTGGTGAAAAACTGTTTTTT

v_gene: TRBV19
d_gene: -
abundance: -
j_gene: TRBJ1-6
CDR3aa: CASRDTYNSPLHF
CDR3nt: TGTGCCAGTCGGGACACCTATAATTCACCCCTCCACTTT

v_gene: TRBV11-2
d_gene: -
abundance: once
j_gene: TRBJ2-5
CDR3aa: CASSRGAGGTQYF
CDR3nt: TGTGCCAGCAGCCGCGGTGCCGGGGGGACCCAGTACTTC

v_gene: TRBV6-5
d_gene: -
abundance: -
j_gene: TRBJ1-5
CDR3aa: CASRLSASLNQPQHF
CDR3nt: TGTGCCAGCAGGCTATCAGCAAGTCTCAATCAGCCCCAGCATTTT

v_gene: TRBV7-7
d_gene: -
abundance: once
j_gene: TRBJ2-5
CDR3aa: CASSLGGRGETQYF
CDR3nt: TGTGCCAGCAGCTTAGGTGGGCGAGGGGAGACCCAGTACTTC

v_gene: TRBV6-1
d_gene: -
abundance: -
j_gene: TRBJ1-2
CDR3aa: CASSRLLSYGYTF
CDR3nt: TGTGCCAGCAGCCGTCTCCTGAGCTATGGCTACACCTTC

v_gene: TRBV19
d_gene: -
abundance: once
j_gene: TRBJ1-1
CDR3aa: CASSVQDRGSTEAFF
CDR3nt: TGTGCCAGTAGCGTCCAGGATCGCGGCAGCACTGAAGCTTTCTTT

v_gene: TRBV5-6
d_gene: -
abundance: -
j_gene: TRBJ2-1
CDR3aa: CASSLSGNEQFF
CDR3nt: TGTGCCAGCAGCTTGAGTGGGAATGAGCAGTTCTTC

v_gene: TRBV2
d_gene: -
abundance: -
j_gene: TRBJ2-7
CDR3aa: CASRVGIYEQYF
CDR3nt: TGTGCCAGCCGGGTCGGAATCTACGAGCAGTACTTC

v_gene: TRBV27
d_gene: -
abundance: -
j_gene: TRBJ2-7
CDR3aa: CASVSAGGKQYF
CDR3nt: TGTGCCAGCGTCTCCGCAGGGGGGAAGCAGTACTTC

v_gene: TRBV9
d_gene: -
abundance: -
j_gene: TRBJ2-3
CDR3aa: CASSVAPRGADTQYF
CDR3nt: TGTGCCAGCAGCGTAGCCCCCAGGGGGGCAGATACGCAGTATTTT

v_gene: TRBV19
d_gene: -
abundance: -
j_gene: TRBJ1-4
CDR3aa: CASTPGWEKLFF
CDR3nt: TGTGCCAGCACCCCCGGATGGGAAAAACTGTTTTTT

v_gene: TRBV12-5
d_gene: -
abundance: -
j_gene: TRBJ2-7
CDR3aa: CASGFSRGLSSYEQYF
CDR3nt: TGTGCTAGTGGGTTTTCCCGGGGGCTAAGCTCCTACGAGCAGTACTTC

v_gene: TRBV18
d_gene: -
abundance: -
j_gene: TRBJ2-2
CDR3aa: CASSPGTANTGELFF
CDR3nt: TGTGCCAGCTCTCCAGGGACCGCAAACACCGGGGAGCTGTTTTTT

v_gene: TRBV14
d_gene: TRBD1
abundance: -
j_gene: TRBJ1-4
CDR3aa: CASSLRTGASTNEKLFF
CDR3nt: TGTGCCAGCAGCCTCAGGACAGGGGCCTCGACTAATGAAAAACTGTTTTTT

v_gene: TRBV5-1
d_gene: -
abundance: -
j_gene: TRBJ2-3
CDR3aa: CASAGASTDTQYF
CDR3nt: TGCGCCAGCGCAGGGGCTAGCACAGATACGCAGTATTTT

v_gene: TRBV28
d_gene: -
abundance: -
j_gene: TRBJ2-1
CDR3aa: CASRGPNNEQFF
CDR3nt: TGTGCCAGCAGGGGTCCGAACAATGAGCAGTTCTTC

v_gene: TRBV19
d_gene: TRBD1
abundance: -
j_gene: TRBJ1-5
CDR3aa: CASTLDRITYSNQPQHF
CDR3nt: TGTGCCAGTACTCTGGACAGGATTACTTATAGCAATCAGCCCCAGCATTTT

v_gene: TRBV2
d_gene: TRBD1
abundance: once
j_gene: TRBJ1-2
CDR3aa: CASTLGQGALTF
CDR3nt: TGTGCCAGCACCTTAGGACAGGGGGCACTCACCTTC

v_gene: TRBV27
d_gene: -
abundance: -
j_gene: TRBJ1-5
CDR3aa: CASSRVNQPQHF
CDR3nt: TGTGCCAGCAGTCGGGTCAATCAGCCCCAGCATTTT

v_gene: TRBV5-1
d_gene: TRBD1
abundance: few
j_gene: TRBJ1-2
CDR3aa: CASSSGTGSTNYGYTF
CDR3nt: TGCGCCAGCAGCTCCGGGACAGGGAGTACTAACTATGGCTACACCTTC

v_gene: TRBV6-5
d_gene: -
abundance: -
j_gene: TRBJ1-2
CDR3aa: CASSYPTGEQTYGYTF
CDR3nt: TGTGCCAGCAGTTACCCCACAGGAGAACAAACCTATGGCTACACCTTC

v_gene: TRBV6-4
d_gene: TRBD1
abundance: -
j_gene: TRBJ1-1
CDR3aa: CAGGQERGGAFF
CDR3nt: TGTGCCGGGGGACAGGAACGGGGGGGGGCTTTCTTT

v_gene: TRBV25-1
d_gene: -
abundance: -
j_gene: TRBJ1-1
CDR3aa: CASKAGSVNTEAFF
CDR3nt: TGTGCCTCTAAAGCCGGGTCAGTTAACACTGAAGCTTTCTTT

v_gene: TRBV19
d_gene: -
abundance: -
j_gene: TRBJ2-5
CDR3aa: CASRQGPQGQETQYF
CDR3nt: TGTGCCAGTAGACAAGGGCCTCAGGGGCAAGAGACCCAGTACTTC

v_gene: TRBV6-5
d_gene: -
abundance: once
j_gene: TRBJ2-5
CDR3aa: CASSKDTDQETQYF
CDR3nt: TGTGCCAGCAGTAAGGACACGGACCAAGAGACCCAGTACTTC